This TCR beta chain was sequenced for a study of molecular identifiers for immune sequencing clone quantification. Findings and caveats of the study: Clones above 20 RNA copies contained over 97% of effector molecules but under 1% of naive ones.

This clonotype was picked up many times. Its antigen remains unknown. Germline loops: CDR1 GTSNPN, CDR2 SVGIG (reference sequence). The CDR3 consists of 13 residues. The ends were cut back, 0 bases at V and 0 bases at J, with 3 bases in the middle. MiXCR, applied by TCRdb to the PCR reads, yields one record per CDR3 protein. The data show 70,000 to 95,000 distinct CDR3 sequences, 15% to 20% seen once. This chain uses TRBV30 with TRBJ1-5; D remains ambiguous. This TCR came from a human donor in good health. Some libraries in this study had Jurkat cell RNA spiked in. The material sequenced was naive CD8+ T cells from blood, with Jurkat cell RNA spiked in. Subset defined: FACS-sorted CD8+CD4-CCR7+CD45RA+ naive T cells. This CDR3 is CAWSVDSNQPQHF. CDR3 nucleotide sequence: TGTGCCTGGAGTGTGGATAGCAATCAGCCCCAGCATTTT.